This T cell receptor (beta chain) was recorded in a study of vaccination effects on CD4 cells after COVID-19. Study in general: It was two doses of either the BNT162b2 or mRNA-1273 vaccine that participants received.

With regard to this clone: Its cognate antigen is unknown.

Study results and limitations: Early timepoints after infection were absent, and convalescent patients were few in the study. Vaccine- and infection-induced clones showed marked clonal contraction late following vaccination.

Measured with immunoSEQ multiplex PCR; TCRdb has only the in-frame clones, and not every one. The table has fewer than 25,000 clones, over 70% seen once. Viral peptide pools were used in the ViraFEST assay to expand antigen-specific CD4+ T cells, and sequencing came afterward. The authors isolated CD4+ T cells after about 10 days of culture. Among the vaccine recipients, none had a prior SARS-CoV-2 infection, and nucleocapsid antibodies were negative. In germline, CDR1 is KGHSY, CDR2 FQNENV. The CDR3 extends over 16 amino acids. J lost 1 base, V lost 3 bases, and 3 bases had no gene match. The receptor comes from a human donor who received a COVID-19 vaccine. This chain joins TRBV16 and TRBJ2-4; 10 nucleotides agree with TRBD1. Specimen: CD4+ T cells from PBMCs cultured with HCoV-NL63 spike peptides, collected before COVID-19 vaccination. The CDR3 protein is CASSQDRGSAKNIQYF. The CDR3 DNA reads TGTGCCAGCAGCCAGGACAGGGGGTCGGCCAAAAACATTCAGTACTTC.